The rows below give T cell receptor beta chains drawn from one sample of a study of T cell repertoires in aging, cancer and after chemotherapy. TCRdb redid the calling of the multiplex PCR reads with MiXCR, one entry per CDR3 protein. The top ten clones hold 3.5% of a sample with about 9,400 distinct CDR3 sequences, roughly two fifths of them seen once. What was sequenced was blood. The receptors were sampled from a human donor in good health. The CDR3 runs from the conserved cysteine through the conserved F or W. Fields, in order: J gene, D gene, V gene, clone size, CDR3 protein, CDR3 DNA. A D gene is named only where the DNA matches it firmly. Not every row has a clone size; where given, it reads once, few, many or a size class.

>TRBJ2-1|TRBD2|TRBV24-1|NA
CATSDTRAGSAYEQFF
TGTGCCACCAGTGACACCCGAGCGGGATCGGCGTATGAGCAGTTCTTC
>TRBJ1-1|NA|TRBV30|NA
CAWSGQPNTEAFF
TGTGCCTGGAGTGGACAGCCGAACACTGAAGCTTTCTTT
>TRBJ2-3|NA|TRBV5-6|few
CASSFDYTDTQYF
TGTGCCAGCAGCTTTGACTACACAGATACGCAGTATTTT
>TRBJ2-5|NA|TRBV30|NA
CAWSVGRFGETQYF
TGTGCCTGGAGTGTGGGCCGGTTCGGAGAGACCCAGTACTTC
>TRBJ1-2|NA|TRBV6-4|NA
CASSDTPQAHFYGYTF
TGTGCCAGCAGTGACACCCCCCAGGCCCACTTCTATGGCTACACCTTC
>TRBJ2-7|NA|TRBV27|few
CASSPQVFSYEQYF
TGTGCCAGCAGTCCACAGGTTTTCTCCTACGAGCAGTACTTC
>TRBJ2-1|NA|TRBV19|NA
CASSLTTGAYYNEQFF
TGTGCCAGTAGTCTAACAACGGGGGCCTACTACAATGAGCAGTTCTTC
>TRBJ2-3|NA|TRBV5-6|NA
CASSLPSTQVRTDTQYF
TGTGCCAGCAGCCTCCCCTCCACGCAGGTCCGCACAGATACGCAGTATTTT
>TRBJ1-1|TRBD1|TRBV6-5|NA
CASSRGQGVPEAFF
TGTGCCAGCAGTAGGGGACAGGGCGTTCCGGAAGCTTTCTTT
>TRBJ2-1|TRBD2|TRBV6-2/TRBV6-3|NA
CASIVAGGFYNEQFF
TGTGCCAGCATCGTAGCGGGGGGGTTCTACAATGAGCAGTTCTTC
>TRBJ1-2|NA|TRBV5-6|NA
CASSLGSDGYTF
TGTGCCAGCAGCTTGGGGTCCGATGGCTACACCTTC
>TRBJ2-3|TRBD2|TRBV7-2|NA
CASRLTSSTDTQYF
TGTGCCAGCAGGTTGACTAGCAGCACAGATACGCAGTATTTT
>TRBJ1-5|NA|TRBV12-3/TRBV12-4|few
CASGPSNQPQHF
TGTGCCAGTGGGCCTAGCAATCAGCCCCAGCATTTT
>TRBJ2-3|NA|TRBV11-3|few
CASSAPGLGYTQYF
TGTGCCAGCAGCGCTCCCGGGCTCGGGTATACGCAGTATTTT
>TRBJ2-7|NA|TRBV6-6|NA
CASSYSPGQKYEQYF
TGTGCCAGCAGTTACTCCCCGGGACAAAAGTACGAGCAGTACTTC
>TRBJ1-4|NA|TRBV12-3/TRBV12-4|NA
CASSLGGGGNEKLFF
TGTGCCAGCAGTCTGGGGGGGGGTGGTAATGAAAAACTGTTTTTT
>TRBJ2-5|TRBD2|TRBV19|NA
CASSPAGSGGARETQYF
TGTGCCAGTTCCCCCGCGGGGAGCGGGGGGGCCAGGGAGACCCAGTACTTC
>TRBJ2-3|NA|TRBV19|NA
CAATVQDTQYF
TGTGCCGCGACTGTACAAGATACGCAGTATTTT
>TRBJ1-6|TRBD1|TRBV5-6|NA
CASSLVPGGGSPLHF
TGTGCCAGCAGCTTGGTGCCAGGGGGCGGTTCACCCCTCCACTTT
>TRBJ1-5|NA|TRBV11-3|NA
CASSSATYQPQHF
TGTGCCAGCAGTTCGGCCACTTATCAGCCCCAGCATTTT
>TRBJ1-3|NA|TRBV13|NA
CASSFTGITNSGNTIYF
TGTGCCAGCAGCTTCACCGGGATCACAAACTCTGGAAACACCATATATTTT
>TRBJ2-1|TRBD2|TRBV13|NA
CASSLPPSGSRFGEQIF
TGTGCCAGCAGCTTACCTCCCAGCGGGAGCCGCTTTGGTGAGCAGATCTTC
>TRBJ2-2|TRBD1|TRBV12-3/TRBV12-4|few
CASSLWTGGANTGELFF
TGTGCCAGCAGTTTATGGACAGGGGGCGCTAACACCGGGGAGCTGTTTTTT
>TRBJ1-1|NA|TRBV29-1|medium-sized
CSVDEAFF
TGCAGCGTTGACGAAGCTTTCTTT
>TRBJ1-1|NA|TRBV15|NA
CATSRRRIGTVNTEALF
TGTGCCACCAGCAGAAGACGGATCGGGACGGTGAACACTGAAGCTTTATTT
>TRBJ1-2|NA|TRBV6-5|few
CASSAQLHGYTF
TGTGCCAGCAGTGCCCAACTCCATGGCTACACCTTC
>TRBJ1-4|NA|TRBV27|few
CASSLIGAGNEKLFF
TGTGCCAGCAGTTTAATCGGGGCCGGTAATGAAAAACTGTTTTTT
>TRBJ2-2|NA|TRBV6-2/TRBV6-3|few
CATLRTNTGELFF
TGTGCCACCCTCCGGACGAACACCGGGGAGCTGTTTTTT
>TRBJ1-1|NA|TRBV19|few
CASSLSVNTEAFF
TGTGCCAGTTCTCTCTCAGTGAACACTGAAGCTTTCTTT
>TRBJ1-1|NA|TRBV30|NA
CARAGVNTEAFF
TGTGCCCGGGCCGGGGTGAACACTGAAGCTTTCTTT
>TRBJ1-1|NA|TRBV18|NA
CASSPASGHPEAFF
TGTGCCAGCTCCCCAGCGTCGGGGCACCCCGAAGCTTTCTTT
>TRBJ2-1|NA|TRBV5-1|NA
CASSFRGADQYNEQFF
TGCGCCAGCAGCTTCCGTGGAGCGGACCAGTACAATGAGCAGTTCTTC
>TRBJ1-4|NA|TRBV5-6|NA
CASLRGTNEKLFF
TGTGCCAGCCTGCGGGGGACTAATGAAAAACTGTTTTTT
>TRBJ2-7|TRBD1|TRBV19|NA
CASSAVRGHEEYF
TGTGCCAGTAGTGCCGTCAGGGGGCACGAGGAGTACTTC
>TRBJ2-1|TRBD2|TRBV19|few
CASSVGTSGGATVF
TGTGCCAGTAGTGTCGGGACTAGCGGGGGGGCGACGGTCTTC
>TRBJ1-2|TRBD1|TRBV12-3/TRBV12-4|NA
CASATGTGVYGYTF
TGTGCCAGCGCCACCGGGACAGGGGTTTACGGCTACACCTTC
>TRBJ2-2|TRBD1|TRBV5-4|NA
CASSYAGTGGVGGELFF
TGTGCCAGCAGCTATGCCGGGACAGGGGGCGTCGGCGGGGAGCTGTTTTTT
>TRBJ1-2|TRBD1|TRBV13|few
CASSLGWVQGYYGYTF
TGTGCCAGCAGCTTAGGCTGGGTACAGGGGTACTATGGCTACACCTTC
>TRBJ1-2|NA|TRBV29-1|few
CSAYLFGADTLYGYTF
TGCAGCGCTTACCTCTTTGGGGCAGATACCCTCTATGGCTACACCTTC
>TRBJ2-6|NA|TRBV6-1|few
CASSGGAPGANVLTF
TGTGCCAGCAGTGGGGGGGCGCCTGGGGCCAACGTCCTGACTTTC
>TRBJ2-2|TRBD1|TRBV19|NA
CASIKGGPNTGELFF
TGTGCCAGTATTAAAGGGGGCCCGAACACCGGGGAGCTGTTTTTT
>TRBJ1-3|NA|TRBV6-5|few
CASSYSGTWAGNTIYF
TGTGCCAGCAGTTACTCCGGGACATGGGCAGGAAACACCATATATTTT
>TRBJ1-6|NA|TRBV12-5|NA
CASGLDSHNSPLHF
TGTGCTAGTGGTTTGGACAGCCATAATTCACCCCTCCACTTT
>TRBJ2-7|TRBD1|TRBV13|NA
CASSPNPWTGLSSYEQYF
TGTGCCAGCAGCCCAAATCCCTGGACAGGCCTGAGCTCCTACGAGCAGTACTTC
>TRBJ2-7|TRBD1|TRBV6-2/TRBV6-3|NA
CASRPDRNRTYEQYF
TGTGCCAGCAGGCCGGACAGGAACAGGACCTACGAGCAGTACTTC
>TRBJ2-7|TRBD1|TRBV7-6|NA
CASSVGQGSYEQYF
TGTGCCAGCAGCGTTGGACAGGGAAGTTACGAGCAGTACTTC
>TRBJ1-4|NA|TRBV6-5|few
CASSSPSGPGEKLFF
TGTGCCAGCAGCTCACCTTCCGGGCCTGGGGAAAAACTGTTTTTT
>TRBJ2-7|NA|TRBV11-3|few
CASSLDDSSSSYEQYF
TGTGCCAGCAGCTTAGATGACAGCTCTAGCTCCTACGAGCAGTACTTC
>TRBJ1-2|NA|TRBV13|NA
CASSLGRGGAYGYTF
TGTGCCAGCAGCTTAGGCCGTGGGGGTGCCTATGGCTACACCTTC
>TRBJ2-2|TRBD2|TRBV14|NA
CASSPRAGGHTGELFF
TGTGCCAGCAGCCCTCGGGCGGGAGGGCACACCGGGGAGCTGTTTTTT
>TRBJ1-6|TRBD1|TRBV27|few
CASSWGVPGQFSPLHF
TGTGCCAGCAGTTGGGGGGTCCCGGGACAGTTCTCACCCCTCCACTTT
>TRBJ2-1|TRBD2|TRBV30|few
CAWAEGLAGEQFF
TGTGCCTGGGCAGAGGGACTAGCTGGCGAGCAGTTCTTC
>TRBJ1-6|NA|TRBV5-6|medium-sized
CASSPQVGYSPLHF
TGTGCCAGCTCCCCCCAGGTGGGGTATTCACCCCTCCACTTT
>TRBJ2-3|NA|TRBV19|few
CASSIQTGDTQYF
TGTGCCAGTAGTATCCAGACGGGAGATACGCAGTATTTT